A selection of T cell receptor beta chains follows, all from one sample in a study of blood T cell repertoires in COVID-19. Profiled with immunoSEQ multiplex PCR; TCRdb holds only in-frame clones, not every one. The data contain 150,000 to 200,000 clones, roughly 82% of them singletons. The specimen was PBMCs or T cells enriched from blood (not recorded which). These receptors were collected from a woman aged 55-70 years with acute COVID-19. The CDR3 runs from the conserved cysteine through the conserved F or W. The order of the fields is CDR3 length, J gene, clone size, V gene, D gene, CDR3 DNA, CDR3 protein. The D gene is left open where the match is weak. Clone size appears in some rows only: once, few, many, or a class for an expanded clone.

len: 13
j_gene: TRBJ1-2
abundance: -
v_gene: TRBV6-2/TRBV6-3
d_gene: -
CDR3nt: TGTGCCAGCAGTGTAGAAGCAAACTATGGCTACACCTTC
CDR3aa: CASSVEANYGYTF

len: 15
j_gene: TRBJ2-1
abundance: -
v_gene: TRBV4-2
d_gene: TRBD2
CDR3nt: TGTGCCAGCAGCCAAGGACTAGCGGGATACTATGAGCAGTTCTTC
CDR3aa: CASSQGLAGYYEQFF

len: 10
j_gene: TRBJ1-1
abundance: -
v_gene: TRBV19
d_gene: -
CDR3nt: TGTGCCAGTTATAAATCTGAAGCTTTCTTT
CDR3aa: CASYKSEAFF

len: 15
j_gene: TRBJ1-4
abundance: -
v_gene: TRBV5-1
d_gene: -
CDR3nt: TGCGCCAGCAGCCCCACAGGGTTCGCTAATGAAAAACTGTTTTTT
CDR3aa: CASSPTGFANEKLFF

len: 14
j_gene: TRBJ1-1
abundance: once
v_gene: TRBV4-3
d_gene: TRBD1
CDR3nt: TGCGCCAGCAGCCAAGGGGACAGGAACACTGAAGCTTTCTTT
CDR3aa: CASSQGDRNTEAFF

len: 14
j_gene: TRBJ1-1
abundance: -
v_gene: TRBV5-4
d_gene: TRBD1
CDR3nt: TGTGCCAGCAGCACCCAGGGGGTCTCAACTGAAGCTTTCTTT
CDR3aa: CASSTQGVSTEAFF

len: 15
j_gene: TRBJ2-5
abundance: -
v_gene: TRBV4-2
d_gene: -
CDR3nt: TGTGCCAGCAGCCCACATACCGGGATCCAAGAGACCCAGTACTTC
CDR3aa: CASSPHTGIQETQYF

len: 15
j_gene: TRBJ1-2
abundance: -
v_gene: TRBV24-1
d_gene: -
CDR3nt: TGTGCCACCAGTGAGTCAGGGATAGCTAACTATGGCTACACCTTC
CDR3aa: CATSESGIANYGYTF

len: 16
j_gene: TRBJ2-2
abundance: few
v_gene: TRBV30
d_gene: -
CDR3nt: TGTGCCTGGAGTGTATGGCAGGGTAGAAGAACCGGGGAGCTGTTTTTT
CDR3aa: CAWSVWQGRRTGELFF

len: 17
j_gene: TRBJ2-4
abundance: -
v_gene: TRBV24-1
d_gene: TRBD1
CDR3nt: TGTGCCACCAGTGCGATAAGGGGGCCCCTGGCCAAAAACATTCAGTACTTC
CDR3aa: CATSAIRGPLAKNIQYF

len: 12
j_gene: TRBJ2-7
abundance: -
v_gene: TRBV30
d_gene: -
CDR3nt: TGTGCCTGGAGTCTAGCGTCCTACGAGCAGTACTTC
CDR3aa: CAWSLASYEQYF

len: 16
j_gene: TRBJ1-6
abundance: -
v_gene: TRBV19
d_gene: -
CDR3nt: TGTGCCGAACCGCAGGGGCTTAACTCCTATAATTCACCCCTCCACTTT
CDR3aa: CAEPQGLNSYNSPLHF

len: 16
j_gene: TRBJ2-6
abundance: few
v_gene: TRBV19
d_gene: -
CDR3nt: TGTGCCAGTAGTATCGGACAGACCTCTGGGGCCAACGTCCTGACTTTC
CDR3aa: CASSIGQTSGANVLTF

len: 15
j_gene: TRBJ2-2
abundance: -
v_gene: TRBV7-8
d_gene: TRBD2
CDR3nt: TGTGCCAGCAGCTCCGACGGGGGGAAAACCGGGGAGCTGTTTTTT
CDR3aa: CASSSDGGKTGELFF

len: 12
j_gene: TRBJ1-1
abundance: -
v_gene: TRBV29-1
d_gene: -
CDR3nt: TGCAGCGTGGCAGGACAGTACACTGAAGCTTTCTTT
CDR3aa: CSVAGQYTEAFF

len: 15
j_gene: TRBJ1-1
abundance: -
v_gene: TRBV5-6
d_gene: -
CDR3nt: TGTGCCAGCAGCTTGGGGGGGCCAGGCAGAGGTGAAGCTTTCTTT
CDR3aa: CASSLGGPGRGEAFF

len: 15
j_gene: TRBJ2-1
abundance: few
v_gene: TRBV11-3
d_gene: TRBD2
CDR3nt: TGTGCCAGCAGCTTAGGGGCGGGGGTAAGCAATGAGCAGTTCTTC
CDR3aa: CASSLGAGVSNEQFF

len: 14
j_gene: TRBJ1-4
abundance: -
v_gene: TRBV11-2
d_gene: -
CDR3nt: TGTGCCAGCAGCTTAGGGGCTGGTGGTGAAAAACTGTTTTTT
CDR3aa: CASSLGAGGEKLFF

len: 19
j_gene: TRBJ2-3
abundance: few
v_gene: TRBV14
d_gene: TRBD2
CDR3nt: TGTGCCAGCAGCCACCTTCTCGGGACGGGACTAGCGGGAGGCTGGACGCAGTATTTT
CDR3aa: CASSHLLGTGLAGGWTQYF

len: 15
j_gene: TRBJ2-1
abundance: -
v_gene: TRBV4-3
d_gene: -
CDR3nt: TGCGCCAGCAGCCAAGGGCCACGTTCCTACAATGAGCAGTTCTTC
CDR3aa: CASSQGPRSYNEQFF

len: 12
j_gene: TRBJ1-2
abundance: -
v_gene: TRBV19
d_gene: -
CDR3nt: TGTGCCAGTAGTACCACAGGGCGCGGCTACACCTTC
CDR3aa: CASSTTGRGYTF

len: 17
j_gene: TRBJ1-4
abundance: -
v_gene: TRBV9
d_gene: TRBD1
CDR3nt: TGTGCCAGCAGCGGGACAGGGGGCGCAACAACTAATGAAAAACTGTTTTTT
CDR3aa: CASSGTGGATTNEKLFF

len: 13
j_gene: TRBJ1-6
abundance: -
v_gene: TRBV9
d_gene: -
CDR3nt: TGTGCCAGCAGCGCCGGGGGACGTTCACCCCTCCACTTT
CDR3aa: CASSAGGRSPLHF

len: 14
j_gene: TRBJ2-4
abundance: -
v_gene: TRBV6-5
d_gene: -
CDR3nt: TGTGCCAGCAGATCATTTACGGGGGAAAACATTCAGTACTTC
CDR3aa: CASRSFTGENIQYF